A single sample is the source of the 8 T cell receptor beta chains below, sequenced in a study of a mutant IDH1 vaccine in newly diagnosed glioma. Profiled with immunoSEQ multiplex PCR; TCRdb holds only in-frame clones, not every one. The sample lists about 60,000 clones; 84% were seen once. The antigens these receptors bind are not known. Time point described: week 35, safety follow-up. Every vaccination contained 300 ug of the mutant IDH1 20-mer peptide and was paired with topical imiquimod. The material sequenced was PBMCs, taken from a glioma patient whose treatment included an IDH1 peptide vaccine. The receptors come from a man aged 25-45 years with glioma.

The chain combines TRBV25-1 with TRBJ1-1; no clear D. Trimming took off 4 bases at V and 1 base at J, with 10 bases between the two ends. Germline V gene sequence: CDR1 MGHDK, CDR2 SYGVNS. The CDR3 contains 14 residues. CDR3 nucleotides: TGTGCCAGCAGTGCCGACGGTCGGAACACTGAAGCTTTCTTT. Protein sequence: CASSADGRNTEAFF.

This rearrangement joins TRBV21-1 to TRBJ1-3; the table gives TRBD1 as D, unverified against the DNA. TRBV21-1 is termed a pseudogene. The CDR3 sequence is 18 residues long. The CDR3 bases are TGTGCCAGCAGCAAGCTTACACCGACAAAAAACTCTGGAAACACCATATATTTT. Translation gives CASSKLTPTKNSGNTIYF.

V usage is TRBV5-1 and J usage is TRBJ1-4, with D perhaps TRBD1 (6 bases). Germline CDR1 is SGHRS and CDR2 is YFSETQ. The CDR3 has 15 residues. The V end lost 3 bases, the J end lost 0 bases, and 9 bases lay between the germline ends. The CDR3 protein is CASSSQGTTNEKLFF. CDR3 bases: TGCGCCAGCAGCTCACAGGGTACAACTAATGAAAAACTGTTTTTT.

This sequence joins TRBV6-5 and TRBJ1-4; no firm D call. Trimming pared 6 bases from V and 7 bases from J, leaving 12 bases between. This CDR3 spans 13 amino acids. The germline V gene has CDR1 MNHEY and CDR2 SVGAGI. CDR3 loop: CASSLGQAEKLFF. The CDR3 coding sequence is TGTGCCAGCAGCCTAGGGCAGGCTGAAAAACTGTTTTTT.

This sequence joins TRBV11-2 and TRBJ2-2, with TRBD1 identical over 9 bases. Germline lookup yields CDR1 SGHAT and CDR2 FQNNGV. Trimming took 0 bases from V and 7 from J; bases not matched to a gene: 6. CDR3 size: 16 residues. The CDR3 sequence is CASSLEWTGVHGELFF. In nucleotides, the CDR3 is TGTGCCAGCAGCTTAGAGTGGACAGGGGTCCACGGGGAGCTGTTTTTT. The complete variable domain, with remaining parts taken from reference TRBV11-2 and TRBJ2-2, reads EAGVAQSPRYKIIEKRQSVAFWCNPISGHATLYWYQQILGQGPKLLIQFQNNGVVDDSQLPKDRFSAERLKGVDSTLKIQPAKLEDSAVYLCASSLEWTGVHGELFFGEGSRLTVL.

The chain combines TRBV19 with TRBJ2-5, with a possible D match to TRBD1 (6 bases). The CDR3 loop spans 15 amino acids. Per the germline V gene, CDR1 is LNHDA and CDR2 is SQIVND (reference sequence). Trimming pared 4 bases from V and 4 bases from J, leaving 16 bases between. CDR3 amino acids: CASSNGQNLVETQYF. The DNA for the CDR3 is TGTGCCAGTAGTAACGGACAGAACTTGGTAGAGACCCAGTACTTC.

CDR3 sequence reads: CASSLGGNTGELFF. In DNA, the CDR3 is TGTGCCAGCAGCTTAGGGGGTAACACCGGGGAGCTGTTTTTT. The chain is built from TRBV5-4 and TRBJ2-2, with D possibly being TRBD1 (6 bases). The V end was cut by 2 bases, the J end by 2 bases, with 7 bases between. The CDR3 totals 14 residues. In germline, CDR1 is SGHNT, CDR2 YYREEE (reference sequence).

This clone occurred a few times. The V call is TRBV4-2, the J call TRBJ2-2, with TRBD2 matching 12 bases. Per the germline V gene, CDR1 is LGHNA and CDR2 is YNFKEQ. Trimming took 0 bases from V and 6 from J; bases not matched to a gene: 2. The CDR3 has 16 amino acids. The chain's CDR3 is CASSQDPSGGAGELFF. CDR3 nucleotide sequence: TGTGCCAGCAGCCAAGATCCTAGCGGGGGGGCCGGGGAGCTGTTTTTT.